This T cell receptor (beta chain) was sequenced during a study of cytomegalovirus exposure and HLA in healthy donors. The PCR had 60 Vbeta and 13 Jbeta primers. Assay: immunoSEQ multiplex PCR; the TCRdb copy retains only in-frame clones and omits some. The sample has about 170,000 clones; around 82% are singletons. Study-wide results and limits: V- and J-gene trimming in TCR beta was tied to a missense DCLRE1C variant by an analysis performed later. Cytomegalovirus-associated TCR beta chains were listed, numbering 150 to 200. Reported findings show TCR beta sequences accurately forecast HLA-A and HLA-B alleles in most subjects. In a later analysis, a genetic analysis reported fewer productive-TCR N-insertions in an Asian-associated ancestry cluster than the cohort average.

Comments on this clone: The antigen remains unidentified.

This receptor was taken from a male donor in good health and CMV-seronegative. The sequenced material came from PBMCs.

The CDR3 spells CASSGGTGELFF. The CDR3, as DNA: TGTGCCAGCAGTGGAGGGACCGGGGAGCTGTTTTTT. The genes are TRBV2 and TRBJ2-2, with a weak D call TRBD2 (5 bases). CDR1 and CDR2 from the germline V gene are SNHLY and FYNNEI. The CDR3 extends over 12 amino acids. V dropped 4 bases and J dropped 5 bases, with 5 bases sitting between them.